These 25 T cell receptor beta chains came from one sample sequenced in a study of blood T cell repertoires in COVID-19. This table comes from immunoSEQ multiplex PCR, and its TCRdb copy is limited to in-frame clones, with some not included. The repertoire holds about 85,000 clones, with 90% as singletons. The source material was peripheral blood. The receptors were sampled from a woman of 80 years or more with active or convalescent COVID-19.

V usage is TRBV25-1 and J usage is TRBJ2-7, with a possible D match to TRBD1 (6 bases). V was cut by 6 bases and J by 5 bases, with 14 bases left in between. CDR1 and CDR2 from the germline V gene are MGHDK and SYGVNS. The CDR3 is 13 residues long. As DNA, the CDR3 is TGTGCCAGCAGGACAGGTGGGCGCCACGAGCAGTACTTC. This encodes CASRTGGRHEQYF.

The rearrangement uses TRBV19 and TRBJ2-2, with D possibly TRBD1 on 8 matching bases. This CDR3 has 16 amino acids. Germline V CDR1 and CDR2: LNHDA, SQIVND (reference sequence). The germline V and J ends were trimmed by 7 bases and 7 bases, with 22 bases remaining between them. CDR3 DNA sequence: TGTGCCAGTACCCCCGGGGGGACAGGATTGGGCGGGGAGCTGTTTTTT. Its translation: CASTPGGTGLGGELFF.

V usage is TRBV28 and J usage is TRBJ2-3, with a possible D match to TRBD1 (7 bases). The V and J ends lost 6 bases and 5 bases respectively, with 15 bases between them. The CDR3 totals 14 residues. CDR1 is MDHEN, CDR2 SYDVKM, per germline. CDR3: CASRSGGLIDTQYF. The CDR3 DNA reads as TGTGCCAGCAGATCAGGGGGGCTCATAGATACGCAGTATTTT.

The chain joins TRBV3-1 (or the pseudogene TRBV3-2) to TRBJ1-4; D remains unclear. CDR1 is LGHDT and CDR2 is YNNKEL in the germline V gene (reference sequence). The V end was cut by 3 bases, the J end by 11 bases, with 4 bases between. The CDR3 has 10 amino acids. CDR3 in amino acids: CASSQGKLFF. The DNA of the CDR3 is TGTGCCAGCAGCCAGGGCAAACTGTTTTTT.

The chain uses TRBV28 and TRBJ2-1, with 14 bases fitting TRBD2. Germline trimming cut 8 bases from V and 0 bases from J; bases unmatched to any gene: 3. Germline loops: CDR1 MDHEN, CDR2 SYDVKM. The CDR3 loop spans 16 amino acids. The DNA for the CDR3 is TGTGCCAGCTGGACTAGCGGGAGGTCCTCCTACAATGAGCAGTTCTTC. Translating it yields CASWTSGRSSYNEQFF.

The CDR3 bases are TGTGCCAGCAGTCCCCTCGGGACTCCTAAATCCCGGGCACCCCTCCACTTT. It is translated as CASSPLGTPKSRAPLHF. The chain joins TRBV28 to TRBJ1-6; weak D call: TRBD1 (5 bases). Trimming took off 5 bases at V and 11 bases at J, with 25 bases between the two ends. This CDR3 region has 17 residues. The germline V gene encodes CDR1 MDHEN and CDR2 SYDVKM.

CDR3 in DNA: TGTGCCAGCAGCCCCGGGACAGTAGGAAACACCATATATTTT. It translates to CASSPGTVGNTIYF. This sequence joins TRBV6-5 and TRBJ1-3, with 7 bases aligning to TRBD1. V was pared by 6 bases and J by 4 bases, with 6 bases of the junction left unmatched. The V gene's germline CDR1 is MNHEY and CDR2 SVGAGI. The CDR3 totals 14 residues.

The V gene is TRBV3-1 (or the pseudogene TRBV3-2), the J gene TRBJ2-7; D not certain. With 2 bases removed from V and 0 bases from J, the gap between germline ends came to 8 bases. The germline CDR1 and CDR2 sequences are LGHDT and YNNKEL (reference sequence). This CDR3 comprises 14 residues. CDR3 amino acids: CASSQRGGSYEQYF. As DNA, the CDR3 is TGTGCCAGCAGCCAACGCGGCGGCTCCTACGAGCAGTACTTC.

The V call is TRBV28, the J call TRBJ1-2; tentatively, D is TRBD1 (5 bases). The CDR3 runs to 17 residues. CDR1 MDHEN and CDR2 SYDVKM come from the germline V gene. Trimming pared 7 bases from V and 4 bases from J, leaving 25 bases between. The CDR3 here is CASTLGGGTVDLYGYTF. The CDR3 DNA reads as TGTGCCAGCACCCTCGGGGGGGGAACAGTCGATCTCTATGGCTACACCTTC.

The V and J genes are TRBV15 and TRBJ2-3; TRBD2 matches 7 bases. The CDR3 is 15 amino acids. Germline CDR1 LNHNV, CDR2 YYDKDF (reference sequence). V dropped 7 bases and J dropped 1; count of bases not matched to a gene: 8. The CDR3 sequence: CATTKTSWGTDTQYF. CDR3 nucleotides: TGTGCCACCACCAAGACTAGCTGGGGCACAGATACGCAGTATTTT.

This chain links TRBV4-3 with TRBJ2-1; 15 bases are shared with TRBD2. The CDR3 loop spans 16 amino acids. The V gene's germline CDR1 is LGHNA and CDR2 YSLEER. Germline trimming cut 3 bases from V and 8 bases from J; bases unmatched to any gene: 5. The CDR3 nucleotides are TGCGCCAGCAGCCAGGGACTAGCGGGAGGTGCGGATGAGCAGTTCTTC. This encodes CASSQGLAGGADEQFF.

The table lists this clone with a count of one. The chain joins TRBV2 to TRBJ1-4; D is ambiguous. Trimming stripped 5 bases from V and 4 bases from J, with 5 bases between. CDR3 length equals 12 residues. Germline V gene lookup returns CDR1 SNHLY and CDR2 FYNNEI. CDR3 in DNA: TGTGCCAGCAGTCAGTATAATGAAAAACTGTTTTTT. It is translated as CASSQYNEKLFF. Full variable domain (remainder filled in from reference TRBV2 and TRBJ1-4): EPEVTQTPSHQVTQMGQEVILRCVPISNHLYFYWYRQILGQKVEFLVSFYNNEISEKSEIFDDQFSVERPDGSNFTLKIRSTKLEDSAMYFCASSQYNEKLFFGSGTQLSVL.

This chain joins TRBV10-2 and TRBJ1-1; 9 bases match TRBD1. Germline CDR1 is WSHSY and CDR2 is SAAADI. The CDR3 runs to 17 residues. V was clipped by 5 bases and J by 1 base; unmatched bases: 11. Here the CDR3 reads CASSPRRTGVQNTEAFF. Written as DNA, the CDR3 is TGCGCCAGCAGTCCCCGAAGGACAGGGGTCCAGAACACTGAAGCTTTCTTT.

This clone came up once. The rearrangement links TRBV9 to TRBJ2-4, with a possible D match to TRBD2 (6 bases). The V end lost 4 bases, the J end lost 6 bases, and 14 bases lay between the germline ends. This CDR3 region has 14 residues. Germline CDR1 SGDLS, CDR2 YYNGEE. The CDR3 sequence: CASSPGPEGNIQYF. In DNA, the CDR3 is TGTGCCAGCAGCCCTGGGCCGGAGGGAAACATTCAGTACTTC.

The genes are TRBV18 and TRBJ2-3, with 8 bases identical to TRBD1. Germline V gene data show CDR1 as KGHSH and CDR2 as LQKENI. V lost 5 bases to trimming and J lost 4 bases; unmatched junction nucleotides: 8. The CDR3 has 15 amino acids. The CDR3 protein is CASSAGQGGADTQYF. The CDR3 DNA sequence: TGTGCCAGCTCAGCCGGACAGGGTGGTGCAGATACGCAGTATTTT. Combining the CDR3 with reference TRBV18 and TRBJ2-3 gives the whole variable domain NAGVMQNPRHLVRRRGQEARLRCSPMKGHSHVYWYRQLPEEGLKFMVYLQKENIIDESGMPKERFSAEFPKEGPSILRIQQVVRGDSAAYFCASSAGQGGADTQYFGPGTRLTVL.

As regards this clone: This same CDR3 is encoded by further DNA sequences in the sample. The chain is built from TRBV2 and TRBJ1-6; D remains unclear. CDR1 SNHLY and CDR2 FYNNEI come from the germline V gene. Trimming pared 4 bases from V and 7 bases from J, leaving 8 bases between. This CDR3 spans 13 amino acids. The CDR3 nucleotides are TGTGCCAGCAGTGGACAACAAAATTCACCCCTCCACTTT. Its translation is CASSGQQNSPLHF. The full variable domain, rest sourced from reference TRBV2 and TRBJ1-6, is EPEVTQTPSHQVTQMGQEVILRCVPISNHLYFYWYRQILGQKVEFLVSFYNNEISEKSEIFDDQFSVERPDGSNFTLKIRSTKLEDSAMYFCASSGQQNSPLHFGNGTRLTVT.

V gene TRBV11-2 combines with J gene TRBJ1-2; 8 bases match TRBD1. The V gene's germline CDR1 is SGHAT and CDR2 FQNNGV. The junction had 8 bases not matched to a gene; V was cut back by 3 bases and J by 2 bases. This CDR3 spans 16 amino acids. CDR3 sequence reads: CASSLADRVANYGYTF. The DNA of the CDR3 is TGTGCCAGCAGCTTGGCGGACAGGGTAGCAAACTATGGCTACACCTTC.

This chain connects TRBV19 to TRBJ1-2, with 7 bases lining up with TRBD1. Trimming removed 3 bases from V and 2 bases from J; junction bases left unmatched: 6. The CDR3 is made up of 15 amino acids. Germline V lookup: CDR1 LNHDA, CDR2 SQIVND (reference sequence). The CDR3 DNA follows: TGTGCCAGTAGTATCACCACAGGGGTGAACTATGGCTACACCTTC. It translates to CASSITTGVNYGYTF.

V usage is TRBV25-1 and J usage is TRBJ1-3; 9 bases are a match to TRBD1. Per the germline V gene, CDR1 is MGHDK and CDR2 is SYGVNS. V shed 6 bases, J shed 3 bases, and the junction held 6 bases outside the gene matches. This CDR3 contains 15 residues. The CDR3 sequence is CASRAGTGFGNTIYF. The CDR3 DNA reads TGTGCCAGCAGGGCCGGGACAGGGTTTGGAAACACCATATATTTT.

The chain uses TRBV5-1 and TRBJ1-1; TRBD1 is a possible D gene (6 bases). The CDR3 is 16 residues long. Germline V gene data show CDR1 as SGHRS and CDR2 as YFSETQ. With 0 bases removed from V and 1 base from J, the gap between germline ends came to 13 bases. The CDR3 reads CASSLEVGGTNTEAFF. In nucleotides, the CDR3 is TGCGCCAGCAGCTTGGAGGTAGGGGGTACGAACACTGAAGCTTTCTTT.

The chain recombines TRBV6-6 with TRBJ2-7, with a possible D match to TRBD1 (6 bases). The CDR3 is 14 residues long. Germline-derived CDR1 and CDR2 are MNHNY and SVGAGI (reference sequence). V was cut by 2 bases and J by 4 bases, with 12 bases left in between. The CDR3 here is CASSYVTGEYEQYF. Here the CDR3 DNA reads TGTGCCAGCAGTTACGTGACAGGAGAATACGAGCAGTACTTC.

The J gene is TRBJ1-6, the V gene TRBV28; D remains unclear. Germline V CDR1 and CDR2: MDHEN, SYDVKM. V lost 6 bases and J 0 bases, leaving 6 bases between the germline ends. The CDR3 is 14 amino acids. DNA of the CDR3: TGTGCCAGCAGGGAGAGCTCCTATAATTCACCCCTCCACTTT. This encodes CASRESSYNSPLHF.

The rearrangement uses TRBV7-9 and TRBJ1-2, with a weak D call TRBD1 (6 bases). The germline V gene has CDR1 SEHNR and CDR2 FQNEAQ (reference sequence). The germline V and J ends were trimmed by 5 bases and 2 bases, with 15 bases remaining between them. This CDR3 has 15 amino acids. This CDR3 is CASSEQGGLNYGYTF. The CDR3 DNA reads as TGTGCCAGCAGCGAACAGGGCGGGCTGAACTATGGCTACACCTTC.

The V gene is TRBV11-1, the J gene TRBJ2-3; 8 nucleotides line up with TRBD2. The CDR3 loop spans 16 amino acids. The germline CDR1 and CDR2 sequences are SGHAT and FQDESV (reference sequence). The V segment lost 3 bases and the J segment 3 bases; nucleotides outside the gene matches: 8. The CDR3 sequence is CASSLDPLAGTDTQYF. DNA for the CDR3: TGTGCCAGCAGCTTGGACCCCCTAGCGGGTACAGATACGCAGTATTTT. The full variable domain, its missing parts supplied by reference TRBV11-1 and TRBJ2-3, is EAEVAQSPRYKITEKSQAVAFWCDPISGHATLYWYRQILGQGPELLVQFQDESVVDDSQLPKDRFSAERLKGVDSTLKIQPAELGDSAMYLCASSLDPLAGTDTQYFGPGTRLTVL.

The J gene is TRBJ1-3, the V gene TRBV6-5; 7 bases match TRBD1. The CDR3 runs to 16 residues. V lost 2 bases and J lost 0; bases outside the gene matches: 4. Germline V CDR1 and CDR2: MNHEY, SVGAGI. In DNA, the CDR3 is TGTGCCAGCAGTTACCATCAGGGGGTCTCTGGAAACACCATATATTTT. Its protein is CASSYHQGVSGNTIYF.